These T cell receptor beta chains were read from a single sample in a study of blood T cell repertoires in COVID-19. Only in-frame clones appear in the TCRdb table, and some are missing; sequencing was by immunoSEQ multiplex PCR. The sample carries some 190,000 clones, more than 65% recorded once. Sequenced input: peripheral blood. These receptors all stem from an elderly woman with active or convalescent COVID-19. The CDR3 runs from the conserved cysteine through the conserved F or W. The D gene is left open where the match is weak. Some rows have no size entry. The others give once, few or many, or a class for an expanded clone.

>TRBJ1-1|TRBV5-1|.|.
TGCGCCAGCAGCTTGGTACGGGGAAACACTGAAGCTTTCTTT
CASSLVRGNTEAFF
>TRBJ2-1|TRBV7-3|.|TRBD2
TGTGCCAGCAGCTTTCGGGGGGGATCCTACAATGAGCAGTTCTTC
CASSFRGGSYNEQFF
>TRBJ2-5|TRBV20-1|.|TRBD2
TGCAGTGCCAGTAAGAGACTAGCGGGAGTCCTGGAGACCCAGTACTTC
CSASKRLAGVLETQYF
>TRBJ2-3|TRBV24-1|once|.
TGTGCCACCGCCCATCAGGGGTCGGTCACGCAGTATTTT
CATAHQGSVTQYF
>TRBJ2-1|TRBV5-1|once|.
TGCGCCAGCAGCTTGACCGCCGCGGGTGAGCAGTTCTTC
CASSLTAAGEQFF
>TRBJ1-2|TRBV28|.|TRBD1
TGTGCCAGCAGTATAGGGACAGGGGGTAACTATGGCTACACCTTC
CASSIGTGGNYGYTF
>TRBJ1-5|TRBV19|once|.
TGTGCCAGCACACGGGGGTCTCAGATTAGACAGCCCCAGCATTTT
CASTRGSQIRQPQHF
>TRBJ2-2|TRBV30|.|.
TGTGCCTGGACTTGGTGGGGGGGCGCGACCGGGGAGCTGTTTTTT
CAWTWWGGATGELFF
>TRBJ2-1|TRBV10-1|.|TRBD1
TGCGCCAGCAGTGAATCACAGGGGGCTTACAATGAGCAGTTCTTC
CASSESQGAYNEQFF
>TRBJ2-1|TRBV5-1|few|.
TGCGCCAGCAGCTTGGCCTCTAGTTCCTACAATGAGCAGTTCTTC
CASSLASSSYNEQFF
>TRBJ2-2|TRBV2|.|TRBD1
TGTGCCAGCACTGGGACAGGGGACACCGGGGAGCTGTTTTTT
CASTGTGDTGELFF
>TRBJ1-5|TRBV29-1|.|TRBD1
TGCAGCGTTGCCGGACAGGGGGGTCAGCCCCAGCATTTT
CSVAGQGGQPQHF
>TRBJ2-7|TRBV4-1|once|.
TGCGCCAGCAGGGCGGAGGGGATCTACGAGCAGTACTTC
CASRAEGIYEQYF
>TRBJ1-1|TRBV5-1|.|.
TGCGCCAGCAGCTTGGTTCGTGGGCAGAGCAACACTGAAGCTTTCTTT
CASSLVRGQSNTEAFF
>TRBJ2-3|TRBV18|.|.
TGTGCCAGCTCACCTTCCGTTAGCACAGATACGCAGTATTTT
CASSPSVSTDTQYF
>TRBJ2-3|TRBV19|.|.
TGTGCCAGTAACGGCAGGGGTAGCACAGATACGCAGTATTTT
CASNGRGSTDTQYF
>TRBJ1-3|TRBV7-9|.|TRBD1
TGTGCCAGCAGCTTAGCCGGACAGGATCGGCCCATATATTTT
CASSLAGQDRPIYF
>TRBJ2-3|TRBV18|.|TRBD2
TGTGCCAGCTCACCATTTCCTAGCGGGAGCCCATCAGCACCCAGAGATACGCAGTATTTT
CASSPFPSGSPSAPRDTQYF
>TRBJ1-3|TRBV5-1|.|.
TGCGCCAGCAGCTCCGAGACTCCCAGCTCTGGAAACACCATATATTTT
CASSSETPSSGNTIYF
>TRBJ2-7|TRBV6-1|.|.
TGTGCCAGCAGTGAACCCACAGGCTCCTACGAGCAGTACTTC
CASSEPTGSYEQYF
>TRBJ1-1|TRBV6-2/TRBV6-3|.|TRBD1
TGTGCCAGCAGTTACCCGCGACAGGGAAATTGGAACACTGAAGCTTTCTTT
CASSYPRQGNWNTEAFF
>TRBJ2-3|TRBV3-1/TRBV3-2|.|.
TGTGCCAGCAGCAAACCGGGATACACAGATACGCAGTATTTT
CASSKPGYTDTQYF
>TRBJ1-1|TRBV6-1|.|TRBD1
TGTGCCAGCAGCCAGCCAGACAGGGGAGGTGAAGCTTTCTTT
CASSQPDRGGEAFF
>TRBJ1-1|TRBV3-1/TRBV3-2|.|TRBD1
TGTGCCAGCAGCCAACCGCGGACAGGGTTAAACACTGAAGCTTTCTTT
CASSQPRTGLNTEAFF
>TRBJ2-1|TRBV18|.|TRBD2
TGTGCCAGCTCACCATCTCAGATCGGGACTAGCGTCAATGAGCAGTTCTTC
CASSPSQIGTSVNEQFF
>TRBJ2-1|TRBV18|.|.
TGTGCCAGCTCACCGGGACTCGACTACAATGAGCAGTTCTTC
CASSPGLDYNEQFF
>TRBJ2-7|TRBV4-1|.|.
TGCGCCAGCAGCCAAGCTCCCGAGTCCTACGAGCAGTACTTC
CASSQAPESYEQYF
>TRBJ1-6|TRBV19|.|.
TGTGCCAGTCGGACGGGGAATTCACCCCTCCACTTT
CASRTGNSPLHF
>TRBJ2-7|TRBV7-9|.|.
TGTGCCAGCAGCTCAGGTCAGTTGGGACTCCCCTACGAGCAGTACTTC
CASSSGQLGLPYEQYF
>TRBJ1-6|TRBV30|.|TRBD1
TGTGCCTGGAGGGAGACCGGGACAGGGATAGCAAATTCACCCCTCCACTTT
CAWRETGTGIANSPLHF
>TRBJ1-2|TRBV5-8|.|.
TGTGCCAGCAGCCGCACCGGGACCAGGGGTGGCTACACCTTC
CASSRTGTRGGYTF
>TRBJ2-1|TRBV10-1|.|.
TGCGCCAGTACAGGGAGCCCCTCCTACAATGAGCAGTTCTTC
CASTGSPSYNEQFF
>TRBJ2-2|TRBV9|.|TRBD2
TGTGCCAGCAGCGTAGGACTAGCAGCGAACACCGGGGAGCTGTTTTTT
CASSVGLAANTGELFF
>TRBJ2-1|TRBV19|.|TRBD2
TGTGCCAGTAGTAGGACTAGCGGGAAGTACAATGAGCAGTTCTTC
CASSRTSGKYNEQFF
>TRBJ2-1|TRBV28|once|.
TGTGCCAGCAGTCCAAAGCGGAGGAGCTCCTACAATGAGCAGTTCTTC
CASSPKRRSSYNEQFF
>TRBJ2-1|TRBV29-1|.|TRBD1
TGCAGCGTTGGGACAGGGAACAATGAGCAGTTCTTC
CSVGTGNNEQFF
>TRBJ1-5|TRBV21-1|.|.
TGTGCCATCAGGGGTGAAGGGGCTATGAGACAGCCCCAGCATTTT
CAIRGEGAMRQPQHF
>TRBJ1-1|TRBV7-9|.|.
TGTGCCAGCAGCTCACCGGGACAGAACACTGAAGCTTTCTTT
CASSSPGQNTEAFF
>TRBJ2-3|TRBV7-2|.|.
TGTGCCAGCAGCTCCCCAAACACAGATACGCAGTATTTT
CASSSPNTDTQYF
>TRBJ2-5|TRBV5-1|.|TRBD2
TGCGCCAGCAGCTCGGGACTAGCGTTGCAAGAGACCCAGTACTTC
CASSSGLALQETQYF
>TRBJ2-1|TRBV6-1|once|.
TGTGCCAGCAGTGAAACGGTGGGAGGTGACTACAATGAGCAGTTCTTC
CASSETVGGDYNEQFF
>TRBJ2-3|TRBV5-6|.|TRBD2
TGTGCCAGCAGCTTGACGTGGGCAGCGGGAGTCACAGATACGCAGTATTTT
CASSLTWAAGVTDTQYF
>TRBJ2-3|TRBV7-3|few|TRBD2
TGTGCCAGCAGCTTACGGCCTAGCGGGACCACAGATACGCAGTATTTT
CASSLRPSGTTDTQYF
>TRBJ2-1|TRBV5-4|.|TRBD2
TGTGCCAGCAGCCCGCCGGGCGGGAGGGCCGGTGAGCAGTTCTTC
CASSPPGGRAGEQFF
>TRBJ1-1|TRBV6-6|.|.
TGTGCCAGCAGTTACGGGGGGGACCCCTCGAACACTGAAGCTTTCTTT
CASSYGGDPSNTEAFF
>TRBJ2-7|TRBV7-2|few|.
TGTGCCAGCAGCATTAGGACTCTCTCCTACGAGCAGTACTTC
CASSIRTLSYEQYF